Included here is one T cell receptor beta chain sequence, with context. This clonotype came up a few times. Its antigen is not yet known. There are no base qualities to consult, and no much larger clone falls within one base. At the junction V is shortened by 5 bases and J by 2 bases; bases outside the gene matches: 11. Spanning cysteine to phenylalanine, the CDR3 consists of 17 amino acids. The sequence is cut down to CDR3 DNA, 51 bases in frame from base 1. CDR1 and CDR2 (SGHTA, FQGNSA) derive from the germline V gene. The donors were about 40 Caucasian individuals from Russia, aged roughly 6 to 90 years, who were systemically healthy. Each donor gave roughly 9 milliliters of peripheral blood, drawn into EDTA-treated Vacutainer tubes. Ficoll-Paque density-gradient centrifugation was used to isolate PBMCs, with at least 6 million per sample. Total RNA was extracted from PBMCs with Trizol reagent, with at least 6 micrograms obtained per sample. The percentages of naive CD45RAhigh/CD27high T cells were determined by flow cytometry on a PBMC aliquot from every donor.

The source of the sample is a study of blood T cells in healthy people across ages (dated by TCRdb to 2014 to 2015). Describing the broader study: In model experiments, roughly one uniquely barcoded TCR beta cDNA molecule per two T cells was captured by template switching. The study analyzed two additional independent replicas of 1 million unique cDNA reads from the same blood draw for two donors, one aged 18 to 29 and one aged 80 or older. Donors were grouped into four age groups: young (average 16 years), middle-aged (about 40), aged (around 60) and long-lived (about 82). To track age-related changes in TCR beta repertoire diversity, the study relied on deep sequencing normalized with unique cDNA molecular identifiers. To avoid experimental bias, donors of different ages were randomly spread across the sequencing lanes. Findings and caveats that apply to the study as a whole: The long-lived group showed more naive CD4+ T cells, fewer expanded clones and increased TCR diversity than the aged group, suggesting age selection. Observed TCR beta diversity per million T cells fell roughly linearly with age, and a significant reduction was already apparent by age around 40. Conclusive comparison of naive and antigen-experienced compartments was prevented by the profiling of bulk unsorted PBMCs. Estimates of total diversity from one million sequenced T cells were regarded as lower bounds and underestimates. A strong correlation was found between observed TCR beta diversity and the percentage of naive T cells measured by flow cytometry. Because donor CMV infection status was unknown, age-related changes in expanded clonotypes were potentially confounded.

The library relied on 5' RACE. Sequencing used an Illumina HiSeq 2500. A second PCR of about 7 to 12 cycles was run with a J-beta primer mix and a sample-barcoded 5' primer. A unique molecular identifier was introduced onto each TCR beta cDNA molecule by a template-switch 5' adaptor carrying 12 random nucleotides. Each sample yielded at least 2.5 million CDR3-containing paired-end reads. All of the RNA was converted into first-strand cDNA using the Mint cDNA synthesis kit, with a TRBC-specific oligonucleotide serving as the primer. All cDNA was treated with uracil-DNA glycosylase and then went through a first 18-cycle PCR with the universal primers M1SS and BC2_uni_R. As for how the authors treated the data: Each sample was normalized by randomly selecting 1 million high-quality reads, each carrying a distinct molecular identifier. Reads with shared molecular identifiers were discarded instead of being binned into consensus sequences. MiTCR, with a Q25 quality threshold and the strictest error-elimination algorithm, was used for CDR3 identification, clonotype clustering and error correction. A nonparametric unseen species model with Euler transformation was used to estimate a lower bound on total TCR beta diversity. TCRdb trimmed public reads at Q25 via fastp, called clones via MiXCR and kept in-frame beta chains. Rows are combined by CDR3 protein, so each entry shows the most common genes and DNA. What appears here as the V and J calls and clone size reflects TCRdb's work, not the paper's. The sample table records around 1.7 million distinct CDR3 sequences; 28% of these occur just once. Clones ranked in the top ten supply roughly 8% of the sample.

This TCR was sampled from a woman aged 25 to 39 in good health. The sequence is built from TRBV7-2 and TRBJ2-1, with TRBD2 identical over 8 junction bases. Sequencing was done on a sample of blood. The CDR3 reads as follows: CASSLEGALAAYNEQFF. The sequenced DNA is TGTGCCAGCAGCCTAGAAGGGGCACTAGCGGCCTACAATGAGCAGTTCTTC.